This T cell receptor (beta chain) was identified during a study of naive and memory T cell subsets. Whole-study results and caveats: In naive cells, over 90% of TCR sequences were seen only once.

This clonotype was picked up many times. The target antigen is unknown. Both TRBC1 and TRBC2 were covered by a beta constant-region primer of two equimolar oligonucleotides. TCRdb passed the UMI-ligation and nested PCR reads through MiXCR, listing each CDR3 protein once. The table has more than 35,000 distinct CDR3 sequences, roughly 13% seen once. CMV status came from CD4+ IFNgamma after overnight CMV lysate stimulation. Sorting gates: effector memory CD45RA-CD27-, EMRA CD45RA+CD27-. The CDR3 runs 16 residues. With 1 base clipped from V and 0 bases from J, the junction kept 3 bases outside the gene matches. Germline V gives CDR1 SGHTA, CDR2 FQGNSA.

Sequencing was carried out using effector memory CD4+ T cells from blood. Regarding subset: effector memory, CD45RA- CD27-. This clonotype was sampled from a human donor in good health. This chain joins TRBV7-2 and TRBJ2-3, with 8 bases lining up with TRBD2. The CDR3 DNA follows: TGTGCCAGCAGCTTAGTAGCGGGGACAAGCACAGATACGCAGTATTTT. This translates into CASSLVAGTSTDTQYF.